Below, 9 T cell receptor beta chains from the same sample are listed, as sequenced in a study of cytomegalovirus exposure and HLA in healthy donors. The PCR contained 60 Vbeta and 13 Jbeta primers. Sequencing was performed with immunoSEQ multiplex PCR; in TCRdb, only in-frame clones are kept and a portion is missing. The sample includes under 200,000 clones, 80% to 85% seen only once; the top ten take under 0.9%. Sequences were obtained from PBMCs. The receptors come from a woman aged 18-29 years in good health and CMV-seronegative.

The table lists this clone with a count of one. V gene TRBV5-1 combines with J gene TRBJ2-6; weak D call: TRBD1 (6 bases). Germline V gene lookup returns CDR1 SGHRS and CDR2 YFSETQ. V was shortened by 4 bases and J by 2 bases, with 13 bases between the two germline ends. CDR3 length: 16 residues. The CDR3 here is CASSLPPGAGANVLTF. DNA of the CDR3: TGCGCCAGCAGCCTTCCCCCAGGGGCTGGGGCCAACGTCCTGACTTTC.

The chain joins TRBV5-6 to TRBJ1-5; D call uncertain. The ends were cut back, 0 bases at V and 4 bases at J, with 8 bases in the middle. This CDR3 region has 14 residues. From germline, CDR1 is SGHDT and CDR2 YYEEEE. The CDR3 nucleotides are TGTGCCAGCAGCTTGGGGGCGGGAAATCAGCCCCAGCATTTT. It codes for CASSLGAGNQPQHF. Full variable domain (missing parts from reference TRBV5-6 and TRBJ1-5): DAGVTQSPTHLIKTRGQQVTLRCSPKSGHDTVSWYQQALGQGPQFIFQYYEEEERQRGNFPDRFSGHQFPNYSSELNVNALLLGDSALYLCASSLGAGNQPQHFGDGTRLSIL.

The sample holds one count of this clone. This CDR3 is CASSPRGSSTDTQYF. The DNA of the CDR3 is TGTGCCAGCAGCCCCAGGGGATCGAGCACAGATACGCAGTATTTT. This chain joins TRBV7-9 and TRBJ2-3; D possibly corresponds to TRBD1 (6 bases). V lost 5 bases and J 0 bases, leaving 12 bases between the germline ends. The CDR3 is made up of 15 amino acids. CDR1 and CDR2 (germline): SEHNR, FQNEAQ (reference sequence).

This clone was observed a handful of times. The genes are TRBV19 and TRBJ1-3; D remains ambiguous. The CDR3 sequence is 13 residues long. In germline, CDR1 is LNHDA, CDR2 SQIVND (reference sequence). V gave up 10 bases and J gave up 1 base, with 11 bases separating them. CDR3: CATSWTSGNTIYF. The CDR3 DNA sequence: TGTGCCACTTCGTGGACTTCTGGAAACACCATATATTTT.

The V and J genes are TRBV27 and TRBJ2-7, with D tentatively TRBD2 (5 bases). CDR3 length: 14 amino acids. Trimming cost V 5 bases and J 0 bases, with 11 bases left between them. The germline CDR1 and CDR2 sequences are MNHEY and SMNVEV (reference sequence). CDR3 residues: CASSTFRGSYEQYF. The CDR3 region has the DNA TGTGCCAGCAGTACCTTCCGGGGCTCCTACGAGCAGTACTTC.

V gene TRBV29-1 combines with J gene TRBJ2-6, with TRBD2 as a possible D gene (5 bases). The CDR3 spans 12 residues. Between the trimmed V and J ends, which lost 0 bases and 13 bases, there was a span of 10 bases. CDR1 is SQVTM, CDR2 ANQGSEA, per germline. The CDR3, as DNA: TGCAGCGTTGAAGAAGCGGCAAGGGTCCTGACTTTC. Translation: CSVEEAARVLTF.

This chain uses TRBV11-1 with TRBJ2-1, with 14 bases lining up with TRBD2. The CDR3 consists of 17 residues. Germline V lookup: CDR1 SGHAT, CDR2 FQDESV (reference sequence). J lost 13 bases, V lost 5 bases, and 16 bases had no gene match. The CDR3 bases are TGTGCCAGCAGCCACACCTCGGGACTAGCGGGAGATAGGTTTCAGTTCTTC. Translation: CASSHTSGLAGDRFQFF.

V gene TRBV5-1 combines with J gene TRBJ2-7, with 10 nucleotides matching TRBD1. The CDR3 contains 15 residues. Germline assignment: CDR1 SGHRS and CDR2 YFSETQ. J lost 0 bases, V lost 4 bases, and 4 bases had no gene match. The CDR3 coding sequence is TGCGCCAGCAGCCCAGGACAGGGGGGCTCCTACGAGCAGTACTTC. Its protein is CASSPGQGGSYEQYF.

The chain employs TRBV7-9 and TRBJ1-6; 10 bases match TRBD1. Germline V gene sequence: CDR1 SEHNR, CDR2 FQNEAQ (reference sequence). The trim removed 3 bases at V and 10 bases at J, leaving 9 bases unmatched. The CDR3 has 16 amino acids. The CDR3 loop is CASSLGGQGPRSPLHF. CDR3 coding DNA: TGTGCCAGCAGCTTGGGGGGACAGGGGCCGCGGTCACCCCTCCACTTT.